What follows describes a single T cell receptor beta chain. The antigen it recognizes is unknown. Per-base qualities were not stored, and no clone one base away is much larger. Relative to germline, V is 2 bases shorter and J is 7 bases shorter, with 7 bases between their ends. The germline V gene gives CDR1 as SGDLS and CDR2 as YYNGEE. The cysteine opens and the phenylalanine closes a CDR3 of 12 amino acids. This entry keeps only the CDR3 DNA: 36 bases, framed from base 1. Sequencing of TCRB CDR3 was done on genomic DNA with the immunoSEQ assay. On the study's bioinformatics: Analyses were restricted to productive TCRB rearrangements. A clone was defined by a unique TCRB CDR3 sequence, and clonality was computed as a productive clonality index based on Shannon entropy. The template counts of each clone relative to the total templates per sample were used to calculate repertoire overlap between two samples. V-gene usage from TCRB sequencing and V-gene usage measured by flow cytometry were correlated (Spearman r of around 0.6). TCRdb provides this immuneACCESS table in a form limited to in-frame rearrangements. Some clones are lacking; in checked studies, under half of them reflect an unresolved V gene, and why the rest are absent is not known. V and J calls and clone size are as listed in that table; D and trimming were resolved from the DNA. The table for this sample lists 11,000 or so clones; 74% of them were counted only once. Jointly, the top ten make up 11% of the sample.

With a median age of approximately 61 years (range 21-70) and approximately 53% female, the healthy controls consisted of about 19 blood donors whose buffy coats were used. Positive magnetic bead selection on an AutoMACS was used to isolate CD4+ and CD8+ cells, with flow cytometry used to check purity. Isolation of peripheral blood mononuclear cells was done through Ficoll-Paque PLUS density gradient separation. DNA from CD4-enriched, CD8-enriched or PBMC samples was extracted using Nucleospin Tissue or Tissue XS kits and then quantified on a Qubit 2.0 fluorometer. These data are taken from a study of somatic mutations in cytotoxic T cells in rheumatoid arthritis (dated by TCRdb to 2017 to 2019). Background on the whole study: Some V beta antibody-stained T-cell populations were flow-sorted on a FACSAria II or Sony SH800 at nearly 100% purity, and sorted V beta1+ cells also underwent TCRB sequencing. To characterize clonality, the study used TCRB deep sequencing while asking whether somatic mutations are carried by expanded CD8+ T-cell clones in newly diagnosed, untreated rheumatoid arthritis. TCRB deep sequencing covered 65 patients with rheumatoid arthritis along with about 20 healthy controls. Patient and control groups had essentially identical median ages. What the research found in general, with its limitations: CD8+ T-cell clonality did not differ significantly between rheumatoid arthritis patients and age-matched healthy controls. The slight underrepresentation of TRBV07 in patients was not corrected for multiple comparisons. The largest CD8+ clone made up more than 20% of CD8+ cells in about an eighth of the 65 patients, and blood and synovial fluid shared several identical CD8+ TCRB sequences. In patients, CD8+ clonality rose with age (Spearman r ≈ 0.49), which was not the case in healthy controls. The expanded CD8+ clones had unknown antigen targets, and not appearing in virus-specific databases did not rule out that they were virus-specific.

The sample was CD8+ T cells sorted from blood. The chain uses TRBV9 and TRBJ2-1; no D gene call is confident. The sequence was obtained from a woman in her forties in good health. The base sequence is TGTGCCAGCAGCGTCCAAGGAAATGAGCAGTTCTTC. Protein translation: CASSVQGNEQFF.